The 11 T cell receptor beta chains in this list originate from one sample, sequenced in a study of a mutant IDH1 vaccine in newly diagnosed glioma. These receptors are not linked to any known antigen. Time point noted: week 5, during vaccination. In the vaccine, a single dose held 300 ug of the mutant IDH1 20-mer peptide, along with topical imiquimod. The repertoire was sequenced with immunoSEQ multiplex PCR; TCRdb's copy has only in-frame clones and lacks some. The sample lists 45,000 to 60,000 clones, more than 70% seen once, with around 4.9% in the top ten. The sequenced sample was PBMCs, obtained from a glioma patient whose treatment included an IDH1 peptide vaccine. The receptors shown here come from a man between 45 and 60 years old with glioma.

This clone was counted between two and nine times. The chain employs TRBV5-1 and TRBJ2-3; no reliable D call. Between the trimmed V and J ends, which lost 0 bases and 6 bases, there was a span of 2 bases. This CDR3 contains 11 residues. The germline gives CDR1 SGHRS, CDR2 YFSETQ. The CDR3 is CASSLADTQYF. For the CDR3, the DNA is TGCGCCAGCAGCTTGGCCGATACGCAGTATTTT.

This chain connects TRBV20-1 to TRBJ1-1; unclear D gene. The CDR3 runs 10 residues. The V gene's germline CDR1 is DFQATT and CDR2 SNEGSKA (reference sequence). The ends were cut back, 3 bases at V and 6 bases at J, with 5 bases in the middle. CDR3 protein: CSASRPEAFF. CDR3 bases: TGCAGTGCTAGTCGCCCTGAAGCTTTCTTT.

The chain links TRBV15 to TRBJ1-4; no clear D. This CDR3 has 11 residues. V lost 8 bases, J lost 8 bases, and 9 bases lay in between. Germline values: CDR1 LNHNV, CDR2 YYDKDF (reference sequence). The CDR3 here is CATEGGEKLFF. The DNA of the CDR3 is TGTGCCACCGAGGGAGGCGAAAAACTGTTTTTT.

The chain carries TRBV5-1 and TRBJ2-1; the match to TRBD2 covers 8 bases. The CDR3 is 14 amino acids. V lost 4 bases, J lost 6 bases, and 6 bases stayed unmatched. Germline V gives CDR1 SGHRS, CDR2 YFSETQ. CDR3 loop: CASSRSGAGNEQFF. The CDR3 DNA follows: TGCGCCAGCAGCCGTAGCGGGGCCGGCAATGAGCAGTTCTTC.

This clone was seen only a few times. The rearrangement uses TRBV19 and TRBJ2-2; 8 bases match TRBD1. CDR3 length equals 14 residues. Trimming took 10 bases from V and 6 from J; bases not matched to a gene: 10. Germline V CDR1 and CDR2: LNHDA, SQIVND (reference sequence). The CDR3 sequence is CATRDRISAGELFF. As DNA, the CDR3 is TGTGCCACGCGGGACAGGATTTCTGCCGGGGAGCTGTTTTTT. The variable domain in full, with the rest retrieved from reference TRBV19 and TRBJ2-2, is DGGITQSPKYLFRKEGQNVTLSCEQNLNHDAMYWYRQDPGQGLRLIYYSQIVNDFQKGDIAEGYSVSREKKESFPLTVTSAQKNPTAFYLCATRDRISAGELFFGEGSRLTVL.

The chain has TRBV4-1 and TRBJ1-2; D is uncertain. V lost 1 base, J lost 4 bases, and 7 bases lay in between. The CDR3 has 13 residues. Germline V gives CDR1 MGHRA, CDR2 YSYEKL. The chain's CDR3 is CASSQADLYGYTF. As DNA, the CDR3 is TGCGCCAGCAGCCAAGCGGACCTCTATGGCTACACCTTC.

The chain is built from TRBV4-3 and TRBJ1-4; D is undetermined. The CDR3 is made up of 15 amino acids. CDR1 LGHNA and CDR2 YSLEER come from the germline V gene. Trimming cost V 0 bases and J 8 bases, with 13 bases left between them. In DNA, the CDR3 is TGCGCCAGCAGCCAAGATCGTTCAGGCAGCGAAAAACTGTTTTTT. This codes for CASSQDRSGSEKLFF.

V is TRBV5-8 and J is TRBJ1-1; D is uncertain. Trimming removed 1 base from V and 0 bases from J, with 4 bases in between. The CDR3 runs 13 residues. CDR1 and CDR2 (germline): SGHTS, YDEGEE. The CDR3 sequence is CASSLPMNTEAFF. CDR3 DNA: TGTGCCAGCAGCTTGCCGATGAACACTGAAGCTTTCTTT.

The chain couples TRBV5-5 to TRBJ1-2, with unresolved D. Trimming cost V 4 bases and J 4 bases, with 17 bases left between them. The V gene's germline CDR1 is SGHKS and CDR2 YYEKEE (reference sequence). The CDR3 length is 15 residues. The CDR3 DNA is TGTGCCAGCAGCCCCCTTGGCAGGTCAAGCTATGGCTACACCTTC. It codes for CASSPLGRSSYGYTF.

This chain links TRBV28 with TRBJ2-5; TRBD1 matches 9 bases. With V trimmed by 9 bases and J by 5 bases, 7 bases remained unmatched. Germline lookup yields CDR1 MDHEN and CDR2 SYDVKM. The CDR3 loop spans 13 amino acids. CDR3 sequence: CARIRDRGETQYF. The CDR3 nucleotides are TGTGCCAGGATAAGAGACAGGGGGGAGACCCAGTACTTC.

This clone has a handful of counts. This chain links TRBV18 with TRBJ1-2; D is ambiguous. With 3 bases removed from V and 2 bases from J, the gap between germline ends came to 7 bases. CDR3 length equals 13 residues. Germline CDR1 and CDR2: KGHSH and LQKENI. CDR3 in amino acids: CASSPMENYGYTF. CDR3 nucleotides: TGTGCCAGCTCACCGATGGAGAACTATGGCTACACCTTC. The complete variable domain, with remaining parts taken from reference TRBV18 and TRBJ1-2, reads NAGVMQNPRHLVRRRGQEARLRCSPMKGHSHVYWYRQLPEEGLKFMVYLQKENIIDESGMPKERFSAEFPKEGPSILRIQQVVRGDSAAYFCASSPMENYGYTFGSGTRLTVV.